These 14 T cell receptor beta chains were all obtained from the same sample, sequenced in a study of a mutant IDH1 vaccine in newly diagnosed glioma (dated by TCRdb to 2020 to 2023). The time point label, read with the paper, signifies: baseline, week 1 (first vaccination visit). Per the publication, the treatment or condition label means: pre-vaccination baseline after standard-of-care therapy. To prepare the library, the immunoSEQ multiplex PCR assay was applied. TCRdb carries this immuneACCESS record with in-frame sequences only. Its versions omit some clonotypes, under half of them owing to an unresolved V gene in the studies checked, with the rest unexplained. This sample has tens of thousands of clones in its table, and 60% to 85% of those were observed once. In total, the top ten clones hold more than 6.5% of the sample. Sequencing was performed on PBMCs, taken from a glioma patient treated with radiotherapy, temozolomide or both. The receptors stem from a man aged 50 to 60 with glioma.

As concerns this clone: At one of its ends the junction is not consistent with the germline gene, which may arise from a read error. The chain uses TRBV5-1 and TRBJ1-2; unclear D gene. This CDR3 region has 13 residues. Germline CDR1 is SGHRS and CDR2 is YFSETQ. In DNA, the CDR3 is TGCGCCAGCAGTTTGGACCCAAACTATGGCTACACCTTC. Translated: CASSLDPNYGYTF.

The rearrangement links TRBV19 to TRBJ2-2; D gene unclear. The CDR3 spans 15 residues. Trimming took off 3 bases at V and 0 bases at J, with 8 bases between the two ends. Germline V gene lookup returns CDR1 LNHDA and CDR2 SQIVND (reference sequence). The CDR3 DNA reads TGTGCCAGTAGTATTGCGTTTACGAACACCGGGGAGCTGTTTTTT. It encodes CASSIAFTNTGELFF.

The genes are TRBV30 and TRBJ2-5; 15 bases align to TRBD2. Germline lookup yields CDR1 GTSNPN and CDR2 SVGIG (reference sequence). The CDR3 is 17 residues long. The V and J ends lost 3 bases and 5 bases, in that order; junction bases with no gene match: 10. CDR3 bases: TGTGCCTGGAGCCCCGGGACTAGCGGGGGGCAGGGGGAGACCCAGTACTTC. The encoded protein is CAWSPGTSGGQGETQYF.

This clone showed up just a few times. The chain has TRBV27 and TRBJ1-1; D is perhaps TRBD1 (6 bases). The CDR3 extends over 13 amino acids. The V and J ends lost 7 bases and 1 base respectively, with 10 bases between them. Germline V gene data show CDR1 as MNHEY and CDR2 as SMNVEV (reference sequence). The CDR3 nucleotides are TGTGCCAGCACCCTAGGGGGGAACACTGAAGCTTTCTTT. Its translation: CASTLGGNTEAFF.

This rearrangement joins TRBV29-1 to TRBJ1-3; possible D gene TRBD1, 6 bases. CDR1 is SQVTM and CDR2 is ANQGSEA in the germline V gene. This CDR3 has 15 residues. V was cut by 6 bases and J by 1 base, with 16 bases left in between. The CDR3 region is CSVGGQSTSGNTIYF. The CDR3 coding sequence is TGCAGCGTGGGCGGACAGAGTACTTCTGGAAACACCATATATTTT.

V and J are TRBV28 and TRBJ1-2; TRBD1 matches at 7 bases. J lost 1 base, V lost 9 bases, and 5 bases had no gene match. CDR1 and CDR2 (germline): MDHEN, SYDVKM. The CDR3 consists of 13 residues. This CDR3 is CASLGQNNYGYTF. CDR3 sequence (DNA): TGTGCCAGTTTGGGACAGAATAACTATGGCTACACCTTC.

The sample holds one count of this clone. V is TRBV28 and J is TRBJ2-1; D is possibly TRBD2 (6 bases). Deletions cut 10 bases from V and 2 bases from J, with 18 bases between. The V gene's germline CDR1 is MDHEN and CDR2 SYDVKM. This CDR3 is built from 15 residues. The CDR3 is CATGGEPGTYNEQFF. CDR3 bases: TGTGCCACCGGCGGGGAACCGGGTACCTACAATGAGCAGTTCTTC.

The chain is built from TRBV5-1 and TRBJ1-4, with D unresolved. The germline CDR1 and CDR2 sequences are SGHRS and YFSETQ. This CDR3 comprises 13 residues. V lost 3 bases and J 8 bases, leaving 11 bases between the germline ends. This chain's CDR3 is CASSSGGQEKLFF. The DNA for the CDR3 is TGCGCCAGCAGCTCCGGTGGGCAGGAAAAACTGTTTTTT.

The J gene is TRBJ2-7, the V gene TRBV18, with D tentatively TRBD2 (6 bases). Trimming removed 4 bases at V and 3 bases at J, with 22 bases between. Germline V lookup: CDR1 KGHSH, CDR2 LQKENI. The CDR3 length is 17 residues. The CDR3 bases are TGTGCCAGCTCACGAGGAGGGACGGGACGGTCAGGCTACGAGCAGTACTTC. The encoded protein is CASSRGGTGRSGYEQYF.

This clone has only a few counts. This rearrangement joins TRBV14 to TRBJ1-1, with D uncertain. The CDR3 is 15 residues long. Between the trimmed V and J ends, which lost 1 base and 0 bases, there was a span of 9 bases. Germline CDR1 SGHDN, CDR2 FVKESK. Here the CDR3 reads CASSQGLFLNTEAFF. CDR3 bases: TGTGCCAGCAGCCAAGGGCTGTTTCTGAACACTGAAGCTTTCTTT.

This chain's CDR3 is CARPGPTKYEQYF. The CDR3 DNA sequence: TGCGCCAGACCAGGGCCGACTAAATACGAGCAGTACTTC. This chain uses TRBV5-1 with TRBJ2-7; D is tentatively TRBD1 or TRBD2 (5 bases each). The CDR3 has 13 residues. Per germline, CDR1 SGHRS and CDR2 YFSETQ. V gave up 8 bases and J gave up 4 bases, with 16 bases separating them. The full variable domain, in which reference TRBV5-1 and TRBJ2-7 provide the parts outside the CDR3, is KAGVTQTPRYLIKTRGQQVTLSCSPISGHRSVSWYQQTPGQGLQFLFEYFSETQRNKGNFPGRFSGRQFSNSRSEMNVSTLELGDSALYLCARPGPTKYEQYFGPGTRLTVT.

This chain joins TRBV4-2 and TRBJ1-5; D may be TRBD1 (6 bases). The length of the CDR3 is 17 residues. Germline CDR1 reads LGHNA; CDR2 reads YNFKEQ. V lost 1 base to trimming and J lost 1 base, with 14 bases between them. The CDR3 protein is CASSQVSQRGSNQPQHF. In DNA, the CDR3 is TGTGCCAGCAGCCAAGTGAGCCAAAGGGGGAGCAATCAGCCCCAGCATTTT.

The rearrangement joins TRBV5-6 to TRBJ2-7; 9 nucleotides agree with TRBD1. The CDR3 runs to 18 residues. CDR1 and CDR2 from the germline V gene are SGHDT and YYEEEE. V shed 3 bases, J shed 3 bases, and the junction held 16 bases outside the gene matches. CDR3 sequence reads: CASSSPSHLDRGDYEQYF. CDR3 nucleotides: TGTGCCAGCAGCTCTCCATCTCACCTGGACAGGGGCGACTACGAGCAGTACTTC.

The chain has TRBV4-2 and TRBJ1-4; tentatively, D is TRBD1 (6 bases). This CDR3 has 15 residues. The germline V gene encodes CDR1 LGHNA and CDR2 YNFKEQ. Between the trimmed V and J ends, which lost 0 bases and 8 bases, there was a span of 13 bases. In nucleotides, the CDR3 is TGTGCCAGCAGCCAAGATTACGGGGGGGCCGAAAAACTGTTTTTT. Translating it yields CASSQDYGGAEKLFF.